Given below is one T cell receptor beta chain in context. Per the germline V gene, CDR1 is MNHEY and CDR2 is SVGEGT. This CDR3 comprises 14 residues. Between the trimmed V and J ends, which lost 0 bases and 4 bases, there was a span of 7 bases. The sample comes from a study of blood T cell repertoires in COVID-19. Study background: Sites across the United States, Italy and Spain contributed samples from acute and convalescent COVID-19. Sources were T cells, B-cell-depleted T cells, or PBMCs; the material itself was cDNA or gDNA.

As processed by the authors: By means of reference gene primer amplification, nucleated cell counts were estimated. The protocol was immunoSEQ multiplex PCR, while the TCRdb copy is restricted to in-frame clones and leaves out a portion. V, J and clone size are those of that table, while D and trimming were read from the DNA. The sample includes 260,000 or so clones, over 70% of them seen just once. This TCR derives from a human donor in a cohort sampled during active COVID-19. V usage is TRBV6-2 or TRBV6-3 and J usage is TRBJ1-5; possibly TRBD1 for D (6 bases). The sequenced sample consisted of peripheral blood. CDR3 loop: CASSYSGQNQPQHF. The DNA of the CDR3 is TGTGCCAGCAGTTACTCAGGACAGAATCAGCCCCAGCATTTT.